This T cell receptor beta chain was captured in a study of cytomegalovirus exposure and HLA in healthy donors. Healthy bone marrow donors formed the donor group. Germline V gene lookup returns CDR1 SGHDT and CDR2 YYEEEE. The CDR3 totals 12 residues. Between the trimmed V and J ends, which lost 4 bases and 2 bases, there was a span of 6 bases. This PCR relied on a set of 60 Vbeta primers and 13 Jbeta primers. Data came from immunoSEQ multiplex PCR; TCRdb stores just in-frame clones and leaves some out. This sample has more than 85,000 clones; 84% occur once, and the top ten carry approximately 1.2%. V and J are TRBV5-6 and TRBJ1-2; D call uncertain. Sequenced material: PBMCs. This TCR was sampled from a woman in her late teens or twenties in good health and CMV-seronegative. Here the CDR3 reads CASSGRNYGYTF. Here the CDR3 DNA reads TGTGCCAGCAGCGGCAGGAACTATGGCTACACCTTC.